Listed below are T cell receptor beta chains from one sample, sequenced in a study of shared clonotypes between healthy human individuals. This table comes from immunoSEQ multiplex PCR, and its TCRdb copy is limited to in-frame clones, with some not included. The table lists around 1.9 million clones, 85% to 95% of them singletons. Material for sequencing was naive CD8+ T cells from PBMCs. The receptors were sampled from a young man in good health. Some clones in this sample may be carry-over from other donors' samples. Each CDR3 is given with its conserved first and last residue. The order of the fields is V gene, clone size, D gene, J gene, CDR3 protein, CDR3 DNA. The D gene is left open where the match is weak. Part of the rows lack a size; the others show once, few, many or a class for expanded clones.

v_call: TRBV28
clone_size: NA
d_call: NA
j_call: TRBJ1-5
cdr3_aa: CASSLPGVSNQPQHF
cdr3_nt: TGTGCCAGCAGTTTACCAGGGGTGAGCAATCAGCCCCAGCATTTT

v_call: TRBV7-8
clone_size: NA
d_call: TRBD1
j_call: TRBJ1-1
cdr3_aa: CASESGGTGAFF
cdr3_nt: TGTGCCAGCGAATCAGGGGGAACCGGGGCTTTCTTT

v_call: TRBV4-2
clone_size: NA
d_call: TRBD2
j_call: TRBJ2-2
cdr3_aa: CASSPIGTSGAVTGELFF
cdr3_nt: TGTGCCAGCAGCCCAATTGGGACTAGCGGGGCGGTCACCGGGGAGCTGTTTTTT

v_call: TRBV4-3
clone_size: NA
d_call: NA
j_call: TRBJ1-2
cdr3_aa: CASSQKIRDLVLYGYTF
cdr3_nt: TGCGCCAGCAGCCAAAAGATCCGGGACCTTGTCCTCTATGGCTACACCTTC

v_call: TRBV9
clone_size: NA
d_call: TRBD1
j_call: TRBJ2-5
cdr3_aa: CASSGAPGTDQETQYF
cdr3_nt: TGTGCCAGCAGCGGAGCCCCCGGGACAGACCAAGAGACCCAGTACTTC

v_call: TRBV19
clone_size: NA
d_call: NA
j_call: TRBJ2-7
cdr3_aa: CASIGRSDGARSSYEQYF
cdr3_nt: TGTGCCAGTATTGGGAGGTCGGACGGAGCTCGGAGCTCCTACGAGCAGTACTTC

v_call: TRBV19
clone_size: NA
d_call: NA
j_call: TRBJ1-5
cdr3_aa: CASSIYGERSNQPQHF
cdr3_nt: TGTGCCAGTAGTATATATGGGGAGCGAAGCAATCAGCCCCAGCATTTT

v_call: TRBV2
clone_size: NA
d_call: NA
j_call: TRBJ2-3
cdr3_aa: CASRGKQWSGTDTQYF
cdr3_nt: TGTGCCAGCAGGGGGAAGCAATGGTCTGGAACAGATACGCAGTATTTT

v_call: TRBV19
clone_size: NA
d_call: TRBD2
j_call: TRBJ2-7
cdr3_aa: CASSIRAGNSYEQYF
cdr3_nt: TGTGCCAGTAGTATTCGAGCGGGGAACTCCTACGAGCAGTACTTC

v_call: TRBV30
clone_size: NA
d_call: NA
j_call: TRBJ1-5
cdr3_aa: CAWSVLANQPQHF
cdr3_nt: TGTGCCTGGAGTGTACTGGCGAATCAGCCCCAGCATTTT

v_call: TRBV10-3
clone_size: NA
d_call: TRBD2
j_call: TRBJ2-7
cdr3_aa: CAISESLRAGPTVEQYF
cdr3_nt: TGTGCCATCAGTGAGTCACTGCGAGCGGGACCCACTGTCGAGCAGTACTTC

v_call: TRBV6-5
clone_size: once
d_call: NA
j_call: TRBJ1-1
cdr3_aa: CASSYSEGPEAFF
cdr3_nt: TGTGCCAGCAGTTACTCGGAGGGCCCTGAAGCTTTCTTT

v_call: TRBV10-2
clone_size: NA
d_call: NA
j_call: TRBJ2-7
cdr3_aa: CASSEGIFSYEQYF
cdr3_nt: TGCGCCAGCAGTGAAGGGATATTTTCCTACGAGCAGTACTTC

v_call: TRBV27
clone_size: NA
d_call: NA
j_call: TRBJ2-7
cdr3_aa: CASRGGVSNSYEQYF
cdr3_nt: TGTGCCAGCAGGGGGGGCGTTAGTAACTCCTACGAGCAGTACTTC

v_call: TRBV19
clone_size: NA
d_call: NA
j_call: TRBJ2-1
cdr3_aa: CASSIVRREQFF
cdr3_nt: TGTGCCAGTAGTATAGTCCGGCGTGAGCAGTTCTTC

v_call: TRBV29-1
clone_size: NA
d_call: TRBD1
j_call: TRBJ2-7
cdr3_aa: CSVLGQGPYEQYF
cdr3_nt: TGCAGCGTCCTCGGACAGGGGCCCTACGAGCAGTACTTC